The 16 T cell receptor beta chains given below trace back to one sample, sequenced in a study of T cell changes during pregnancy in multiple sclerosis (dated by TCRdb to about 2019). Library method: the immunoSEQ multiplex PCR assay. In its TCRdb copy, this immuneACCESS table keeps in-frame sequences only and misses some clones. Where compared with another copy, unresolved V genes explain less than half of these, and the others have no known cause. Within this sample are approximately 63,000 clones, with around 92% of them counted one time only. Of the sample, over 2% is held by the ten largest clones. Sequences were derived from peripheral blood, sampled in the third trimester of pregnancy. The receptor set was obtained from a female donor in good health, enrolled as a control in a pregnancy study.

The V and J genes are TRBV2 and TRBJ2-4, with D perhaps TRBD2 (6 bases). The CDR3 has 13 amino acids. The V end lost 10 bases, the J end lost 3 bases, and 13 bases lay between the germline ends. Germline V lookup: CDR1 SNHLY, CDR2 FYNNEI. The CDR3 DNA sequence: TGTGCCATCCTGCGGGGAGTCAAAAACATTCAGTACTTC. It translates to CAILRGVKNIQYF.

The CDR3 here is CASSFIRGPQHF. The CDR3 nucleotides are TGTGCCAGCAGCTTTATAAGAGGGCCCCAGCATTTT. This chain connects TRBV5-8 to TRBJ1-5; D gene unclear. V gave up 2 bases and J gave up 9 bases, with 9 bases separating them. This CDR3 has 12 amino acids. Germline CDR1 SGHTS, CDR2 YDEGEE.

The chain has TRBV5-1 and TRBJ2-6; a weak D match, TRBD1 (5 bases). CDR1 and CDR2 from the germline V gene are SGHRS and YFSETQ. V lost 5 bases to trimming and J lost 0 bases, with 12 bases between them. This CDR3 is 16 amino acids long. CDR3 bases: TGCGCCAGCAGGTTTCAGGGCCCCTCTGGGGCCAACGTCCTGACTTTC. Translated: CASRFQGPSGANVLTF. The entire variable domain, with the rest obtained from reference TRBV5-1 and TRBJ2-6, is as follows: KAGVTQTPRYLIKTRGQQVTLSCSPISGHRSVSWYQQTPGQGLQFLFEYFSETQRNKGNFPGRFSGRQFSNSRSEMNVSTLELGDSALYLCASRFQGPSGANVLTFGAGSRLTVL.

This rearrangement joins TRBV29-1 to TRBJ1-2; 8 bases align to TRBD1. J was trimmed by 8 bases and V by 4 bases; bases with no gene match: 15. CDR1 is SQVTM, CDR2 ANQGSEA, per germline. This CDR3 region has 15 residues. The CDR3 loop is CSVVLAQGARNGYTF. In DNA form, the CDR3 reads TGCAGCGTTGTTTTGGCTCAGGGGGCGCGGAACGGCTACACCTTC.

The chain joins TRBV19 to TRBJ2-3, with 10 nucleotides matching TRBD2. V lost 9 bases, J lost 2 bases, and 5 bases stayed unmatched. CDR3 size: 14 residues. CDR1 LNHDA and CDR2 SQIVND come from the germline V gene (reference sequence). As DNA, the CDR3 is TGTGCCAGCGCACTAGCGGGGTCCACAGATACGCAGTATTTT. This translates into CASALAGSTDTQYF.

CDR3 sequence reads: CASSLGQGSHSPLHF. Here the CDR3 DNA reads TGCGCCAGCAGCTTGGGGCAGGGATCCCATTCACCCCTCCACTTT. This rearrangement joins TRBV5-1 to TRBJ1-6; tentative D call: TRBD1 (5 bases). Germline CDR1 reads SGHRS; CDR2 reads YFSETQ. The CDR3 loop spans 15 amino acids. With 0 bases removed from V and 8 bases from J, the gap between germline ends came to 12 bases.

This clone has just one count. This chain uses TRBV28 with TRBJ1-2, with D perhaps TRBD1 (5 bases). V lost 4 bases and J lost 3, with 27 bases in between. This CDR3 comprises 19 residues. The germline V gene has CDR1 MDHEN and CDR2 SYDVKM. CDR3 sequence (DNA): TGTGCCAGCAGTTCCAGACCACGAAACCTCAGGGTCTGGTACTATGGCTACACCTTC. Translated: CASSSRPRNLRVWYYGYTF.

The V gene is TRBV11-2, the J gene TRBJ2-7; 7 bases are shared with TRBD1. The germline V gene encodes CDR1 SGHAT and CDR2 FQNNGV. The J segment lost 3 bases and the V segment lost 3 bases, leaving 8 bases of the junction unmatched. The CDR3 is 15 residues long. The CDR3 region has the DNA TGTGCCAGCAGCTTTGGACAGGTGCCCCTCTACGAGCAGTACTTC. As protein: CASSFGQVPLYEQYF.

The chain is built from TRBV28 and TRBJ2-1, with TRBD2 matching 10 bases. The V gene's germline CDR1 is MDHEN and CDR2 SYDVKM. CDR3 size: 16 residues. J lost 4 bases, V lost 6 bases, and 9 bases had no gene match. The CDR3, as DNA: TGTGCCAGCAGCAATTTAACTAGCGGGACTTACAATGAGCAGTTCTTC. It specifies CASSNLTSGTYNEQFF.

The chain combines TRBV6-4 with TRBJ2-1; D is perhaps TRBD1 (7 bases). Trimming shortened V by 3 bases and J by 4 bases, and 19 bases separated the two germline ends. Germline V lookup: CDR1 MRHNA, CDR2 SNTAGT. The CDR3 has 17 residues. CDR3 sequence reads: CASSEGSGGGDYNEQFF. CDR3 coding DNA: TGTGCCAGCAGTGAAGGATCTGGAGGGGGCGATTACAATGAGCAGTTCTTC.

The rearrangement links TRBV13 to TRBJ2-7, with 8 bases aligning to TRBD2. V lost 5 bases and J lost 4; bases outside the gene matches: 10. The CDR3 length is 15 residues. CDR1 is PRHDT, CDR2 FYEKMQ, per germline (reference sequence). Here the CDR3 DNA reads TGTGCCAGCAGCCCAAAGGGAACTAGCGGATACGAGCAGTACTTC. The encoded protein is CASSPKGTSGYEQYF.

This rearrangement joins TRBV2 to TRBJ1-1; D might be TRBD1 (5 bases). V lost 3 bases and J 5 bases, leaving 13 bases between the germline ends. Germline values: CDR1 SNHLY, CDR2 FYNNEI. The CDR3 has 14 amino acids. The CDR3, as DNA: TGTGCCAGCAGTGAGCAGGGCGCGAGAACTGAAGCTTTCTTT. Residues: CASSEQGARTEAFF.

V and J are TRBV2 and TRBJ1-4; 9 nucleotides agree with TRBD1. Germline CDR1 SNHLY, CDR2 FYNNEI. The CDR3 consists of 14 residues. V gave up 5 bases and J gave up 4 bases; unmatched junction bases: 2. The CDR3 protein is CASSWGQGNEKLFF. CDR3 coding DNA: TGTGCCAGCAGTTGGGGACAGGGTAATGAAAAACTGTTTTTT.

The rearrangement uses TRBV30 and TRBJ2-7; the match to TRBD2 covers 12 bases. V lost 4 bases and J lost 5; bases outside the gene matches: 3. The CDR3 runs to 13 residues. Germline values: CDR1 GTSNPN, CDR2 SVGIG (reference sequence). CDR3 sequence reads: CAWTLAGGNEQYF. CDR3 DNA: TGTGCCTGGACACTAGCGGGGGGCAACGAGCAGTACTTC.

This sequence joins TRBV6-5 and TRBJ2-1; TRBD2 matches at 12 bases. This CDR3 has 15 residues. V shed 6 bases, J shed 6 bases, and the junction held 6 bases outside the gene matches. CDR1 is MNHEY, CDR2 SVGAGI, per germline. This chain's CDR3 is CASSPETSGGNEQFF. CDR3 bases: TGTGCCAGCAGCCCTGAGACTAGCGGGGGCAATGAGCAGTTCTTC.

The rearrangement links TRBV4-1 to TRBJ2-1; 8 bases map to TRBD2. CDR1 and CDR2 from the germline V gene are MGHRA and YSYEKL. The ends lost 11 bases at V and 2 bases at J; junction bases unmatched: 5. This CDR3 has 13 residues. The CDR3 sequence is CASTGGPYNEQFF. The CDR3 nucleotides are TGCGCCTCCACGGGGGGGCCCTACAATGAGCAGTTCTTC.